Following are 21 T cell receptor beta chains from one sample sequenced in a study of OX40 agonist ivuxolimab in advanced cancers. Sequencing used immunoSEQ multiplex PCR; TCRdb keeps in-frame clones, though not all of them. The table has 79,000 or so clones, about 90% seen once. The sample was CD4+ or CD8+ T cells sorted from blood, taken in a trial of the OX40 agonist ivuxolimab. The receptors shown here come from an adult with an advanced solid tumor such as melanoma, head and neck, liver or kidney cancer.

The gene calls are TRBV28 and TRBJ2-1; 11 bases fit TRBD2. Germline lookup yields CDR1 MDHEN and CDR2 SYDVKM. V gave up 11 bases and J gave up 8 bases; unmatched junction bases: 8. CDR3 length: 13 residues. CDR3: CAGLTSGTDEQFF. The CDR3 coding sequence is TGTGCCGGCTTGACTAGCGGGACCGATGAGCAGTTCTTC.

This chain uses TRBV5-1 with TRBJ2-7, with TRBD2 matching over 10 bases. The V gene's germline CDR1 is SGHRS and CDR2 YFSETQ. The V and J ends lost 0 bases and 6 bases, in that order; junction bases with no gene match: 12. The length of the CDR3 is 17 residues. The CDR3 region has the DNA TGCGCCAGCAGCTTGGCCGGGCTAGCGGGAGCGGCTTCCGAGCAGTACTTC. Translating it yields CASSLAGLAGAASEQYF.

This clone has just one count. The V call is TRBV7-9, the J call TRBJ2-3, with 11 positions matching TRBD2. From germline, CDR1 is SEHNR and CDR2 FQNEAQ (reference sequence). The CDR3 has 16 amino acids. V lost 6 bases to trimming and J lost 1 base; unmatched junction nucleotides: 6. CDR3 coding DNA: TGTGCCAGCAGTCCGCTAGCGGGAGGAGGCACAGATACGCAGTATTTT. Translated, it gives CASSPLAGGGTDTQYF.

In DNA, the CDR3 is TGCGCCAGCAGCGGACAGGGGGCCTCTAACTATGGCTACACCTTC. This gives the protein CASSGQGASNYGYTF. The V and J genes are TRBV10-2 and TRBJ1-2; TRBD1 matches 11 bases. Looked up from germline, CDR1 is WSHSY and CDR2 is SAAADI. The CDR3 totals 15 residues. V shed 6 bases and J 0 bases; nucleotides not matched to a gene: 3.

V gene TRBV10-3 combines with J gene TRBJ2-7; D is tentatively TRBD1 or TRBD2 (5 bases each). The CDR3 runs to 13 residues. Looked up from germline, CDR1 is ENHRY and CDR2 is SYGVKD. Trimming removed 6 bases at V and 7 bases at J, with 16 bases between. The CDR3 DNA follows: TGTGCCATCAGATGGGACGTTCCGGGGGAGCAGTACTTC. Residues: CAIRWDVPGEQYF.

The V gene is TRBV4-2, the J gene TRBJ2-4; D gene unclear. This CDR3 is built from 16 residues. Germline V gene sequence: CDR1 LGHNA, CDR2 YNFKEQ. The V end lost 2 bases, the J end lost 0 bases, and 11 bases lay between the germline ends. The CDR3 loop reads CASSQLPDLAKNIQYF. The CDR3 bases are TGTGCCAGCAGCCAACTCCCCGATCTAGCCAAAAACATTCAGTACTTC.

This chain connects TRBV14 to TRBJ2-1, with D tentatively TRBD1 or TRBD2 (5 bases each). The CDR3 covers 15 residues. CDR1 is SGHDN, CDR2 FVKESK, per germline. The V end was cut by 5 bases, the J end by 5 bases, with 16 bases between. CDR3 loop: CASSFRGALNNEQFF. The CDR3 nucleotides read TGTGCCAGCAGCTTCAGAGGGGCCCTCAACAATGAGCAGTTCTTC. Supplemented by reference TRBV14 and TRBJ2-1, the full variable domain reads EAGVTQFPSHSVIEKGQTVTLRCDPISGHDNLYWYRRVMGKEIKFLLHFVKESKQDESGMPNNRFLAERTGGTYSTLKVQPAELEDSGVYFCASSFRGALNNEQFFGPGTRLTVL.

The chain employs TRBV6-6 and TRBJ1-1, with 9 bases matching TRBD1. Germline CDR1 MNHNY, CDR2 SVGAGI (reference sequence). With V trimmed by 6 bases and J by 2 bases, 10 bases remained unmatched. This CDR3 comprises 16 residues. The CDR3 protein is CASSIGTGRGNTEAFF. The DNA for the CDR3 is TGTGCCAGCAGCATAGGGACAGGGAGGGGAAACACTGAAGCTTTCTTT.

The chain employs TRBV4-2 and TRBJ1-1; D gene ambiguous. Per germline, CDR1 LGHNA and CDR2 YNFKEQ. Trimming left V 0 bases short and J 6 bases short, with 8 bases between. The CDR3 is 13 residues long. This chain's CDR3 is CASSQEDKAEAFF. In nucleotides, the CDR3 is TGTGCCAGCAGCCAAGAGGATAAGGCTGAAGCTTTCTTT.

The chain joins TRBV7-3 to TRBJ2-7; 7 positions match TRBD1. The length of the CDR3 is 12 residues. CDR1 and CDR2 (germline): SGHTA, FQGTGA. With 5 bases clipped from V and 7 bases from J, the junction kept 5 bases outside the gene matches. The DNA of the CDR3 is TGTGCCAGCAGCCTACAGGGGTGGGAGCAGTACTTC. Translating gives CASSLQGWEQYF. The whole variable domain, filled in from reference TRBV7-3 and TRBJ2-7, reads GAGVSQTPSNKVTEKGKYVELRCDPISGHTALYWYRQSLGQGPEFLIYFQGTGAADDSGLPNDRFFAVRPEGSVSTLKIQRTERGDSAVYLCASSLQGWEQYFGPGTRLTVT.

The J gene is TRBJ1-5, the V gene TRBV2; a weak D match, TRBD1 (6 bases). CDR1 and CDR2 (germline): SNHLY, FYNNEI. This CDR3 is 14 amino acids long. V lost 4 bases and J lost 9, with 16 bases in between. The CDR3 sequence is CASSVQDSGRPQHF. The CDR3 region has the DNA TGTGCCAGCAGTGTTCAGGACAGCGGGCGGCCCCAGCATTTT.

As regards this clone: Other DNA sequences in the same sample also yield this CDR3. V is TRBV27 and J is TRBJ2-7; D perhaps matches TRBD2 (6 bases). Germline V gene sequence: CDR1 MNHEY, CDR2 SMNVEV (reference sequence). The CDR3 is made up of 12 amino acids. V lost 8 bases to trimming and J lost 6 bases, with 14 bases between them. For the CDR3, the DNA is TGTGCCAGCCGGCGAGCGGGTGCCGAGCAGTACTTC. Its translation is CASRRAGAEQYF.

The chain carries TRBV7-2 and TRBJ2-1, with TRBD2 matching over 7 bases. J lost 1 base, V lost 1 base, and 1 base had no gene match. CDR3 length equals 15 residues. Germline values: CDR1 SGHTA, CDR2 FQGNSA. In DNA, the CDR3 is TGTGCCAGCAGCTTAGAGGGACTATCCTACAATGAGCAGTTCTTC. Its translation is CASSLEGLSYNEQFF. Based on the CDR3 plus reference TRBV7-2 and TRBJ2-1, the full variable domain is GAGVSQSPSNKVTEKGKDVELRCDPISGHTALYWYRQSLGQGLEFLIYFQGNSAPDKSGLPSDRFSAERTGGSVSTLTIQRTQQEDSAVYLCASSLEGLSYNEQFFGPGTRLTVL.

The DNA for the CDR3 is TGTGCCAGCAGTGTTTTGGAGGTAAACACCGGGGAGCTGTTTTTT. It yields the protein CASSVLEVNTGELFF. V and J are TRBV2 and TRBJ2-2, with D perhaps TRBD2 (5 bases). The V gene's germline CDR1 is SNHLY and CDR2 FYNNEI. The germline V and J ends were trimmed by 4 bases and 2 bases, with 11 bases remaining between them. There are 15 residues in the CDR3.

The DNA for the CDR3 is TGTGCCTGGAGTGTACTGGCAGGAAGTCAGCCCCAGCATTTT. Translation gives CAWSVLAGSQPQHF. The chain couples TRBV30 to TRBJ1-5; the D is unclear. Trimming stripped 0 bases from V and 6 bases from J, with 12 bases between. This CDR3 spans 14 amino acids. Per the germline V gene, CDR1 is GTSNPN and CDR2 is SVGIG (reference sequence).

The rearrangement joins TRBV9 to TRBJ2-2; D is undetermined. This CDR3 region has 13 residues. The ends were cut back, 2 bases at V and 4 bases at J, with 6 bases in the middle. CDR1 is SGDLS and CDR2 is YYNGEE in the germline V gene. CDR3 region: CASSVGFTGELFF. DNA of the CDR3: TGTGCCAGCAGCGTTGGGTTCACCGGGGAGCTGTTTTTT.

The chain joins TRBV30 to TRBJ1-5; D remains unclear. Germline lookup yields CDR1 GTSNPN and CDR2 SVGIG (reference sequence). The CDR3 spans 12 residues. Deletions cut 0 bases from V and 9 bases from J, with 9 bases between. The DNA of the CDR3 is TGTGCCTGGAGTGTTACGTCGGGGCCCCAGCATTTT. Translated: CAWSVTSGPQHF. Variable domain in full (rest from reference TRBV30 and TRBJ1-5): SQTIHQWPATLVQPVGSPLSLECTVEGTSNPNLYWYRQAAGRGLQLLFYSVGIGQISSEVPQNLSASRPQDRQFILSSKKLLLSDSGFYLCAWSVTSGPQHFGDGTRLSIL.

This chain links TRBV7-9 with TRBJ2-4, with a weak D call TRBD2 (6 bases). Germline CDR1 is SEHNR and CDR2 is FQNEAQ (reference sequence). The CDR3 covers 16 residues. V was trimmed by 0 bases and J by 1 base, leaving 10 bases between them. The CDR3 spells CASSLAGGLAKNIQYF. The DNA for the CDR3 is TGTGCCAGCAGCTTAGCTGGAGGGCTGGCCAAAAACATTCAGTACTTC.

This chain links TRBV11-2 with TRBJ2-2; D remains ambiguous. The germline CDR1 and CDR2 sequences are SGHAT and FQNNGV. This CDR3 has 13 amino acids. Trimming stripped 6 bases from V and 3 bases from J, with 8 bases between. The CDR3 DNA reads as TGTGCCAGCAGGCCACCATACACCGGGGAGCTGTTTTTT. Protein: CASRPPYTGELFF.

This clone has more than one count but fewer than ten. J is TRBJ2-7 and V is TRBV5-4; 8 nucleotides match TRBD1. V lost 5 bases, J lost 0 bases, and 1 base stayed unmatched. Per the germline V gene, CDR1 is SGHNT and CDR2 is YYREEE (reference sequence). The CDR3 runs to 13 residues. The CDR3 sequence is CASRDRDSYEQYF. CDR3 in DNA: TGTGCCAGCAGGGACAGGGACTCCTACGAGCAGTACTTC.

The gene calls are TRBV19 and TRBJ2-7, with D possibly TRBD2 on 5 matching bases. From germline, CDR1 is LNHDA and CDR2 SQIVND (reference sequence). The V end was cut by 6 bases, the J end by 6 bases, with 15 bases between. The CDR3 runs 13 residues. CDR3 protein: CASSDTRGGEQYF. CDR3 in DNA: TGTGCCAGTAGCGACACCCGAGGAGGCGAGCAGTACTTC.